Sequencing of this T cell receptor (beta chain) was carried out in a study of blood T cell repertoires in COVID-19. On the study more broadly: Acute-phase and convalescent COVID-19 samples originated in the United States, Italy and Spain. From T cells, B-cell-depleted T cells, or PBMCs came the material, which was cDNA or gDNA.

Methods used by the authors: Researchers report that nucleated cell counts were estimated from reference gene primer amplification. Sequencing was performed with immunoSEQ multiplex PCR; in TCRdb, only in-frame clones are kept and a portion is missing. The D gene and trimming were derived from the DNA, and the V and J assignments and clone size from that table. Here the sample spans around 120,000 clones, 80% to 90% being singletons. This clone was seen a single time. Sequencing was carried out using peripheral blood. The receptor comes from a man aged 80 or over with active or convalescent COVID-19.

CDR3: CASTPWGEGPGNTIYF. The CDR3 DNA follows: TGTGCCAGTACCCCGTGGGGTGAGGGCCCGGGAAACACCATATATTTT. The chain has TRBV19 and TRBJ1-3; D is undetermined. The germline V gene encodes CDR1 LNHDA and CDR2 SQIVND (reference sequence). V was pared by 7 bases and J by 4 bases, with 20 bases between. This CDR3 comprises 16 residues.